Sequencing of this TCR beta chain was carried out in a study of tumor-infiltrating lymphocytes in primary liver carcinoma. The study, taken as a whole, reports: Lesser overlap characterized tumor-adjacent and tumor-blood pairs relative to tumor region pairs. Tumors carried a top-250-clone fraction significantly exceeding that of blood (p = 0.039).

Germline CDR1 SGHAT, CDR2 FQDESV (reference sequence). The CDR3 totals 16 residues. Remarks on this clonotype: As yet, its antigen is unknown. One end of the junction is discordant with germline, which a read error may explain.

Co-extraction of both nucleic acids (RNA and DNA) used roughly 19-33 mg of unsorted bulk tissue. Patients were treatment-naive with chronic HBV infection. The researchers produced TCR beta cDNA from 500 to 550 ng total RNA with a constant-region primer. Nested multiplex PCR, run for three rounds with slightly modified ARM-PCR, yielded TCR beta libraries. The first two PCR rounds used TRBV1-TRBV30 forward primers with a C-beta reverse primer, about 10 cycles each. TCRdb passed the multiplex PCR reads through MiXCR, listing each CDR3 protein once. This table has 45,000 to 65,000 distinct CDR3 sequences, around 77% appearing once.

The sequencing input was liver tumor tissue from sampling region 5. Indicated subset: tumor region T5, tumor centre. This receptor was taken from a man aged 35 to 55 with primary liver carcinoma and hepatitis B virus infection. This chain connects TRBV11-1 to TRBJ2-7; no clear D gene. The CDR3 reads CVSSLRVRASLGEQYF. CDR3 sequence (DNA): TGTGTCAGCAGCCTGCGCGTCCGGGCGTCCCTTGGGGAGCAGTACTTC.